This T cell receptor beta chain was captured in a study of naive and memory T cell subsets. This clonotype was picked up many times. The antigen is not known. Whole-study results and caveats: Clonotypes are single alpha or beta chains, not paired receptors.

The beta constant-region primer was an equimolar mix of two oligonucleotides covering TRBC1 and TRBC2. The ligated cDNA underwent four PCR rounds using SP2 and nested alpha and beta constant-region primers. TCRdb re-called the UMI-ligation and nested PCR reads through MiXCR, storing one row per CDR3 protein. The repertoire holds roughly 24,000 distinct CDR3 sequences, with around 9% as singletons. CDR1 and CDR2 (germline): MNHNS, SASEGT. V dropped 5 bases and J dropped 8; count of bases not matched to a gene: 5. The CDR3 loop spans 12 amino acids. The sample comprised central memory CD8+ T cells from blood. The gene calls are TRBV6-1 and TRBJ1-1; 7 bases map to TRBD1. The receptor was derived from a human donor in good health. The CDR3: CASSWDRGEAFF. CDR3 in DNA: TGTGCCAGCAGTTGGGACAGAGGGGAAGCTTTCTTT.